This is a list of T cell receptor beta chains from one sample in a study of shared clonotypes between healthy human individuals. Generated by immunoSEQ multiplex PCR, the TCRdb table keeps only in-frame clones and is missing some. Of a few million clones listed, just over 90% were seen once; the top ten hold about 1.7%. Material: naive CD8+ T cells from PBMCs. These receptors were obtained from a man between 18 and 29 years old in good health. Some clones in this sample may be carry-over from other donors' samples. Both conserved end residues are part of each CDR3. A D gene is named only where the DNA matches it firmly. Clone size appears in some rows only: once, few, many, or a class for an expanded clone.

V gene,clone size,J gene,D gene,CDR3 protein,CDR3 DNA
TRBV18,NA,TRBJ2-7,NA,CASSSLSGGADYEQYF,TGTGCCAGCTCCAGTTTAAGTGGGGGGGCGGACTACGAGCAGTACTTC
TRBV9,NA,TRBJ1-5,NA,CASSAGAGHQPQHF,TGTGCCAGCAGCGCGGGGGCAGGTCATCAGCCCCAGCATTTT
TRBV27,NA,TRBJ1-1,TRBD1,CASSPSTGEVNTEAFF,TGTGCCAGCAGCCCATCGACAGGGGAAGTGAACACTGAAGCTTTCTTT
TRBV27,NA,TRBJ2-7,TRBD1,CATKDRDSYEQYF,TGTGCCACTAAAGACAGGGACTCCTACGAGCAGTACTTC
TRBV7-2,NA,TRBJ2-2,TRBD2,CASSSRLAEGNFRAGELFF,TGTGCCAGCAGCTCTAGACTAGCGGAGGGCAACTTTCGTGCCGGGGAGCTGTTTTTT
TRBV16,NA,TRBJ2-7,NA,CASSLNGGQDEQYF,TGTGCCAGCAGCCTCAACGGGGGGCAGGACGAGCAGTACTTC
TRBV19,NA,TRBJ1-2,NA,CASSIGRLVGYTF,TGTGCCAGTAGTATTGGAAGGCTGGTGGGCTACACCTTC
TRBV7-8,NA,TRBJ1-1,TRBD1,CASSLETGGEAEAFF,TGTGCCAGCAGCTTGGAGACAGGGGGCGAGGCTGAAGCTTTCTTT
TRBV7-9,NA,TRBJ2-3,NA,CASSRPGSPSTDTQYF,TGTGCCAGCAGTCGACCAGGGTCCCCTAGCACAGATACGCAGTATTTT
TRBV11-3,once,TRBJ2-1,TRBD2,CASSPQGGSYNEQFF,TGTGCCAGCAGTCCCCAGGGAGGGTCCTACAATGAGCAGTTCTTC
TRBV7-9,NA,TRBJ1-4,NA,CASSPRGAGEKLFF,TGTGCCAGCAGCCCCCGGGGGGCTGGGGAAAAACTGTTTTTT
TRBV4-3,once,TRBJ2-1,NA,CASSQVGRGNEQFF,TGCGCCAGCAGCCAAGTAGGGCGAGGCAATGAGCAGTTCTTC
TRBV7-3,NA,TRBJ2-6,NA,CASSPRTRGAGANVLTF,TGTGCCAGCAGCCCCCGGACCCGTGGGGCTGGGGCCAACGTCCTGACTTTC
TRBV28,NA,TRBJ1-5,NA,CASSQIPTGGNQPQHF,TGTGCCAGCAGCCAAATCCCGACAGGAGGCAATCAGCCCCAGCATTTT
TRBV29-1,NA,TRBJ2-1,TRBD1,CSVEDLGQYNEQFF,TGCAGCGTTGAAGATCTGGGACAGTACAATGAGCAGTTCTTC
TRBV6-6,NA,TRBJ2-7,NA,CASSYSVTGTYEQYF,TGTGCCAGCAGTTACTCAGTGACAGGGACTTACGAGCAGTACTTC
TRBV27,NA,TRBJ2-7,TRBD2,CASSFLSASGGYEQYF,TGTGCCAGCAGTTTCTTGTCGGCTAGCGGAGGGTACGAGCAGTACTTC
TRBV4-3,NA,TRBJ2-5,TRBD1,CASSQVLQGRETQYF,TGCGCCAGCAGCCAAGTCTTACAGGGGAGAGAGACCCAGTACTTC
TRBV27,NA,TRBJ2-7,NA,CASSPLLGGPRYEQYF,TGTGCCAGCAGTCCCCTCCTCGGGGGCCCCCGATACGAGCAGTACTTC
TRBV9,NA,TRBJ1-1,NA,CASSANGWDTEAFF,TGTGCCAGCAGCGCCAATGGTTGGGACACTGAAGCTTTCTTT
TRBV4-3,NA,TRBJ2-1,NA,CASSQTLAASSYNEQFF,TGCGCCAGCAGCCAAACGTTAGCGGCGAGCTCCTACAATGAGCAGTTCTTC
TRBV15,NA,TRBJ1-1,NA,CATSARRRAEAFF,TGTGCCACCAGTGCACGGCGACGGGCTGAAGCTTTCTTT
TRBV21-1,NA,TRBJ2-5,NA,CASSKEETQYF,TGTGCCAGCAGCAAAGAGGAGACCCAGTACTTC
TRBV4-2,NA,TRBJ2-7,TRBD2,CASSQETGLAGDEQYF,TGTGCCAGCAGCCAAGAAACGGGACTAGCGGGAGACGAGCAGTACTTC
TRBV5-1,NA,TRBJ2-7,NA,CASSLSLRASLREQYF,TGCGCCAGCAGCTTAAGTCTGAGGGCTAGTCTAAGGGAGCAGTACTTC
TRBV27,NA,TRBJ2-7,TRBD1,CASRPDRGNEQYF,TGTGCCAGCAGGCCGGACAGGGGAAACGAGCAGTACTTC
TRBV6-6,once,TRBJ1-2,NA,CASSYSTESYGYTF,TGTGCCAGCAGTTATTCGACAGAGTCCTATGGCTACACCTTC
TRBV5-6,NA,TRBJ2-7,TRBD1,CASSLGGTGRTEQYF,TGTGCCAGCAGCTTAGGAGGGACAGGGAGGACCGAGCAGTACTTC
TRBV4-1,NA,TRBJ2-6,NA,CASSQAPDSGANVLTF,TGCGCCAGCAGCCAAGCTCCGGACTCTGGGGCCAACGTCCTGACTTTC
TRBV29-1,NA,TRBJ2-7,TRBD2,CSVEQAGVGYEQYF,TGCAGCGTTGAACAAGCGGGGGTCGGATACGAGCAGTACTTC
TRBV7-9,NA,TRBJ2-1,NA,CASSLVSHGLPIYNEQFF,TGTGCCAGCAGCTTAGTATCCCATGGACTACCGATTTACAATGAGCAGTTCTTC
TRBV7-9,NA,TRBJ2-3,NA,CASSFAGTADTQYF,TGTGCCAGCAGCTTTGCGGGGACAGCAGATACGCAGTATTTT
TRBV27,NA,TRBJ2-5,NA,CASSHRVKQETQYF,TGTGCCAGCAGCCACAGAGTAAAGCAAGAGACCCAGTACTTC
TRBV11-2,NA,TRBJ2-7,NA,CASSSRTHGEQYF,TGTGCCAGCAGCTCCCGGACCCACGGGGAGCAGTACTTC
TRBV5-4,NA,TRBJ2-7,NA,CASSYRGPGGTYEQYF,TGTGCCAGCAGCTACCGGGGGCCGGGGGGAACCTACGAGCAGTACTTC
TRBV27,NA,TRBJ2-1,TRBD2,CASSLWPGGEQFF,TGTGCCAGCAGTTTATGGCCGGGGGGGGAGCAGTTCTTC
TRBV29-1,few,TRBJ2-7,TRBD1,CSVVGQDSYEQYF,TGCAGCGTTGTTGGACAGGACTCCTACGAGCAGTACTTC
TRBV7-9,NA,TRBJ2-7,NA,CASSPVDRSHYEQYF,TGTGCCAGCAGCCCCGTGGATCGGTCTCACTACGAGCAGTACTTC
TRBV4-3,NA,TRBJ2-1,TRBD1,CASSEGTGGKNEQFF,TGCGCCAGCAGCGAAGGGACAGGGGGTAAGAATGAGCAGTTCTTC
TRBV11-2,NA,TRBJ2-7,NA,CASSLDHYEQYF,TGTGCCAGCAGCTTAGATCACTACGAGCAGTACTTC
TRBV27,NA,TRBJ2-1,NA,CASSFGPAPNEQFF,TGTGCCAGCAGTTTTGGCCCGGCACCGAATGAGCAGTTCTTC
TRBV6-1,NA,TRBJ1-2,NA,CASSERTVVTLYYGYTF,TGTGCCAGCAGTGAAAGGACAGTAGTCACCTTATACTATGGCTACACCTTC
TRBV19,few,TRBJ1-1,NA,CASTSSRANTEAFF,TGTGCCAGTACCTCGTCGAGGGCGAACACTGAAGCTTTCTTT
TRBV12-2,once,TRBJ2-7,NA,CASRLVVRTTLHYEQYF,TGTGCAAGTCGCTTAGTAGTTAGGACTACCCTCCACTACGAGCAGTACTTC
TRBV6-6,NA,TRBJ1-5,NA,CASSYLLDSNQPQHF,TGTGCCAGCAGTTATTTATTGGATAGCAATCAGCCCCAGCATTTT
TRBV4-3,NA,TRBJ2-7,NA,CASSRWRNEAYEQYF,TGCGCCAGCAGCCGGTGGAGAAACGAGGCCTACGAGCAGTACTTC
TRBV5-1,NA,TRBJ2-5,TRBD2,CASSPDRAGRQETQYF,TGCGCCAGCAGCCCCGATCGAGCGGGACGACAAGAGACCCAGTACTTC
TRBV15,NA,TRBJ1-2,NA,CATSSRPAAKGYTF,TGTGCCACCAGCAGCAGACCCGCTGCAAAGGGCTACACCTTC
TRBV19,once,TRBJ1-2,NA,CASKGLDGYTF,TGTGCCAGCAAAGGCTTGGATGGCTACACCTTC
TRBV5-5,NA,TRBJ2-7,NA,CASSTWTGAYEQYF,TGTGCCAGCAGCACCTGGACGGGAGCCTACGAGCAGTACTTC
TRBV6-5,NA,TRBJ1-1,NA,CASLNGQNEAFF,TGTGCCAGCCTCAACGGACAGAATGAAGCTTTCTTT